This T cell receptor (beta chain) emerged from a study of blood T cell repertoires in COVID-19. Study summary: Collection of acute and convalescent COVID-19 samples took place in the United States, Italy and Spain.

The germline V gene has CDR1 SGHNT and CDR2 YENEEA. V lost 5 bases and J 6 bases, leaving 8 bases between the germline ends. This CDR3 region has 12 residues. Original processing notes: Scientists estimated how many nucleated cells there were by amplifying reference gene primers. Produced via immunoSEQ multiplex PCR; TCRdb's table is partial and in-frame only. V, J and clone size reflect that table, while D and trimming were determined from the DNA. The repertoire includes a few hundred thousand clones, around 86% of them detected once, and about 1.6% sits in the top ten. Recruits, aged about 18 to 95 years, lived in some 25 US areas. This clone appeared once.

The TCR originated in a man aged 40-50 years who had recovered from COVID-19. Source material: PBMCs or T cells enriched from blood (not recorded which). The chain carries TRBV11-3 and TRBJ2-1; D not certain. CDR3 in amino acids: CASSARGNEQFF. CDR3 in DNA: TGTGCCAGCAGCGCACGCGGCAATGAGCAGTTCTTC.